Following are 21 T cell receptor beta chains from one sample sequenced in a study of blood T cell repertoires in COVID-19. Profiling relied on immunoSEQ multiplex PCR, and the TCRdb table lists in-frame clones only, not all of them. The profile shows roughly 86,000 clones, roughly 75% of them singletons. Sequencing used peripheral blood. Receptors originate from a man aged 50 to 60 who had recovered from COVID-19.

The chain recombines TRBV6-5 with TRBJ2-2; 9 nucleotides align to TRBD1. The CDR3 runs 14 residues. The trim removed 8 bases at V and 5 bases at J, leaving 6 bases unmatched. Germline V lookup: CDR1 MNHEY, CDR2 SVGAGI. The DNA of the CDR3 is TGTGCCAGCCGGGACAGGGTCTCAACCGGGGAGCTGTTTTTT. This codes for CASRDRVSTGELFF.

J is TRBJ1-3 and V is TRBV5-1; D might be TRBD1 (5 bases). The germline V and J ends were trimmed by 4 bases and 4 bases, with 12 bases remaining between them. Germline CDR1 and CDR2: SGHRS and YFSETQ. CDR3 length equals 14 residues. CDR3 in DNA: TGCGCCAGCAGCCCGGGGACTTCAGGAAACACCATATATTTT. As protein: CASSPGTSGNTIYF.

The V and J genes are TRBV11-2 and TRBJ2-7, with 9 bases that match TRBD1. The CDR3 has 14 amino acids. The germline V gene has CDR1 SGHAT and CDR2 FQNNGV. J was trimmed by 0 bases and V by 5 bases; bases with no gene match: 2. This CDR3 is CASSRQGVSYEQYF. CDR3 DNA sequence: TGTGCCAGCAGCAGACAGGGGGTCTCCTACGAGCAGTACTTC.

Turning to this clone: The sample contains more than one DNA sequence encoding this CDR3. The CDR3 loop reads CASSSRQGYGYTF. CDR3 nucleotide sequence: TGTGCCAGCAGTTCCCGACAGGGCTATGGCTACACCTTC. The chain couples TRBV12-3 or TRBV12-4 to TRBJ1-2; 7 bases map to TRBD1. This CDR3 is built from 13 residues. The V gene end was trimmed by 4 bases and the J gene end by 4 bases; junction bases not matched to a gene: 3.

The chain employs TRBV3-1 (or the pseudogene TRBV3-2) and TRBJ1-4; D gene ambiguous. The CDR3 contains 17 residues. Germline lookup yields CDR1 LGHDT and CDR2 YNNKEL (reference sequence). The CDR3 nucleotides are TGTGCGGCCGAGGCCAGGAGGAGGAAGGCAACTAATGAAAAACTGTTTTTT. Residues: CAAEARRRKATNEKLFF.

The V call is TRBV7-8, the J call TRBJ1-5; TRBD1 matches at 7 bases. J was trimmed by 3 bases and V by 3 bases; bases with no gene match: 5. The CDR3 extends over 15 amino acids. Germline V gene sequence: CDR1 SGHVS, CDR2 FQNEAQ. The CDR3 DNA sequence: TGTGCCAGCAGCTTTACAGGACAGGTCAATCAGCCCCAGCATTTT. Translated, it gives CASSFTGQVNQPQHF.

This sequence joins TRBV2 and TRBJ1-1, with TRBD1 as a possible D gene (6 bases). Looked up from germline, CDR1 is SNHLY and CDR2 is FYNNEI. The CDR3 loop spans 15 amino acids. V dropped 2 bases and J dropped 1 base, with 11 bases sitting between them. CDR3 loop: CASSETGITNTEAFF. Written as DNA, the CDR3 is TGTGCCAGCAGTGAAACAGGGATCACGAACACTGAAGCTTTCTTT. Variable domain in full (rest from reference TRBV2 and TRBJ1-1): EPEVTQTPSHQVTQMGQEVILRCVPISNHLYFYWYRQILGQKVEFLVSFYNNEISEKSEIFDDQFSVERPDGSNFTLKIRSTKLEDSAMYFCASSETGITNTEAFFGQGTRLTVV.

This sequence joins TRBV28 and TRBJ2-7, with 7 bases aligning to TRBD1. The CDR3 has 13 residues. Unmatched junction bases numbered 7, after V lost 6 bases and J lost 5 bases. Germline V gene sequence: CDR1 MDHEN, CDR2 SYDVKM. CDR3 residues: CASSLPTGNEQYF. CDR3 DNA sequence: TGTGCCAGCAGCCTCCCGACAGGGAACGAGCAGTACTTC.

The CDR3 DNA reads as TGTGCCAGCAGTAAGGACTCTAATCAGCCCCAGCATTTT. It specifies CASSKDSNQPQHF. The chain uses TRBV6-4 and TRBJ1-5; no clear D gene. Germline loops: CDR1 MRHNA, CDR2 SNTAGT. CDR3 length: 13 amino acids. V was pared by 5 bases and J by 4 bases, with 9 bases between.

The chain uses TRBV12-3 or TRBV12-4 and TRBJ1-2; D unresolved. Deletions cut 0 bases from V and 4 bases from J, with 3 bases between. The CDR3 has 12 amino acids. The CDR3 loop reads CASSLARYGYTF. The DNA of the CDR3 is TGTGCCAGCAGTTTAGCCCGCTATGGCTACACCTTC.

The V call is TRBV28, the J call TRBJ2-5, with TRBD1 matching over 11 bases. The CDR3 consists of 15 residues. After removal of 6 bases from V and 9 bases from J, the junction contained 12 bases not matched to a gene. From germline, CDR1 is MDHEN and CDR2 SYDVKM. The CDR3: CASSRGTGGLVAQYF. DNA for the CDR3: TGTGCCAGCAGCCGAGGGACAGGGGGGCTGGTGGCCCAGTACTTC.

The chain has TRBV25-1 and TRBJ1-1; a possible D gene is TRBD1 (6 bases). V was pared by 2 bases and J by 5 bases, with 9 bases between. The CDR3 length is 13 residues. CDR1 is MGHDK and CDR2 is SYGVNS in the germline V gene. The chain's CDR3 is CASSEQGRTEAFF. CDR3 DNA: TGTGCCAGCAGTGAACAGGGGCGAACTGAAGCTTTCTTT. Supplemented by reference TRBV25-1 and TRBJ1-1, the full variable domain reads EADIYQTPRYLVIGTGKKITLECSQTMGHDKMYWYQQDPGMELHLIHYSYGVNSTEKGDLSSESTVSRIRTEHFPLTLESARPSHTSQYLCASSEQGRTEAFFGQGTRLTVV.

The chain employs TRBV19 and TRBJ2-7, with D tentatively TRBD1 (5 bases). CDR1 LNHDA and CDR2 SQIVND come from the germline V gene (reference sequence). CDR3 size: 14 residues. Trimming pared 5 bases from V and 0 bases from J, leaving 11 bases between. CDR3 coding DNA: TGTGCCAGTAGTTTTAAGGGGCGCTCCTACGAGCAGTACTTC. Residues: CASSFKGRSYEQYF.

The CDR3 reads CASSSLQGQGGEQYF. CDR3 DNA sequence: TGTGCCAGCTCATCCCTCCAGGGACAGGGGGGCGAGCAGTACTTC. This chain uses TRBV18 with TRBJ2-7; TRBD1 matches at 11 bases. V shed 5 bases and J 6 bases; nucleotides not matched to a gene: 9. Germline CDR1 and CDR2: KGHSH and LQKENI. The CDR3 has 15 amino acids.

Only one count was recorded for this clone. The CDR3 region is CASSLNQGGLRELFF. CDR3 nucleotide sequence: TGCGCCAGCAGCCTCAACCAGGGGGGTCTGCGTGAGCTGTTTTTT. V gene TRBV4-3 combines with J gene TRBJ2-2, with D perhaps matching TRBD1 (7 bases). The V end lost 4 bases, the J end lost 11 bases, and 20 bases lay between the germline ends. Germline V lookup: CDR1 LGHNA, CDR2 YSLEER. This CDR3 comprises 15 residues.

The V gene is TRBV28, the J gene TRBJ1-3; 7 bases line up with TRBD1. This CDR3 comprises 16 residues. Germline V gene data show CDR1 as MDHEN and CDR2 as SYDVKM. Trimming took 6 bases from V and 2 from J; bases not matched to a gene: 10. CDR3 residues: CASRPTGERAGNTIYF. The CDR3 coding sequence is TGTGCCAGCAGGCCTACAGGGGAGAGAGCTGGAAACACCATATATTTT.

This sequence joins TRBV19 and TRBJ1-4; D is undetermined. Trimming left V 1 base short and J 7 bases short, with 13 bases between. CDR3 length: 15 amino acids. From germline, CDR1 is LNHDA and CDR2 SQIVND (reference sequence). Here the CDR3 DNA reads TGTGCCAGTAGTATAGGGCAGAACTGGAGTGAAAAACTGTTTTTT. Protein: CASSIGQNWSEKLFF.

The CDR3 bases are TGTGCCAGCAGCTTAGTGGGGGGGGCGAACTATGGCTACACCTTC. Translating gives CASSLVGGANYGYTF. V is TRBV11-2 and J is TRBJ1-2, with D tentatively TRBD1 (6 bases). V was cut by 1 base and J by 2 bases, with 11 bases left in between. The CDR3 totals 15 residues. Germline values: CDR1 SGHAT, CDR2 FQNNGV.

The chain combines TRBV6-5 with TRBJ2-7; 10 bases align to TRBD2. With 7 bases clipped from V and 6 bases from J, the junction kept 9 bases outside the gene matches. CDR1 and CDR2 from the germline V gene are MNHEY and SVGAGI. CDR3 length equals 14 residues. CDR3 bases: TGTGCCAGCACGGGTAGCGGGAGGATAAGCGAGCAGTACTTC. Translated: CASTGSGRISEQYF.

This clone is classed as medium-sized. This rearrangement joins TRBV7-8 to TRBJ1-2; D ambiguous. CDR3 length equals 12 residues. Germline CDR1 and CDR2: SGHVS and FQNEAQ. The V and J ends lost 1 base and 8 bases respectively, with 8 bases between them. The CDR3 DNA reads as TGTGCCAGCAGCTTAGTTGACACGGGCTACACCTTC. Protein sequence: CASSLVDTGYTF.

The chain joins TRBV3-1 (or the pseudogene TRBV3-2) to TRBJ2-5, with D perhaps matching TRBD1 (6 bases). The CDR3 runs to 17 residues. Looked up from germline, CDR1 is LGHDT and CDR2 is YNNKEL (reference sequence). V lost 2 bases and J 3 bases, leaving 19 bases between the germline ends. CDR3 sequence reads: CASSQTTGTFRKETQYF. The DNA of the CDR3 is TGTGCCAGCAGCCAAACCACAGGGACCTTCCGGAAAGAGACCCAGTACTTC.